This T cell receptor (beta chain) stems from a study of cytomegalovirus exposure and HLA in healthy donors. Across the whole study: In an earlier analysis, around 120 million unique TCR beta sequences were found from some 180 million T cells.

Vbeta (60) and Jbeta (13) primers were used in the PCR. Data came from immunoSEQ multiplex PCR; TCRdb stores just in-frame clones and leaves some out. Altogether roughly 86,000 clones are present, 60% to 80% being singletons, with the ten largest covering about 6.1%. This CDR3 has 13 amino acids. V lost 6 bases and J 1 base, leaving 10 bases between the germline ends. The germline V gene has CDR1 LNHDA and CDR2 SQIVND (reference sequence). Sequencing was done on a sample of PBMCs. The V call is TRBV19, the J call TRBJ2-7; D gene ambiguous. This TCR was recovered from a female donor in good health and CMV-seronegative. The CDR3 coding sequence is TGTGCCAGTAGCAATCTAGGATCCTACGAGCAGTACTTC. Translated, it gives CASSNLGSYEQYF.